This T cell receptor beta chain came from a study of cytomegalovirus exposure and HLA in healthy donors. Points on this clone: No antigen is known for it.

General study results and limits: Prior analysis indicated that the majority of TCR beta V segments exhibited productivity approximately 87% or approximately 30% of the time.

The PCR employed 60 Vbeta primers together with 13 Jbeta primers. The assay was immunoSEQ multiplex PCR, and TCRdb's table has in-frame clones only and misses some. The profile covers fewer than 200,000 clones, with roughly 71% appearing a single time and about 1.6% taken by the ten largest. Germline CDR1 reads SGHAT; CDR2 reads FQNNGV. V shed 5 bases, J shed 7 bases, and the junction held 10 bases outside the gene matches. The CDR3 is made up of 14 amino acids. The chain combines TRBV11-2 with TRBJ1-2; 7 nucleotides match TRBD1. This sequence was found in a girl aged 10-17 years in good health and CMV-seronegative. Sequencing was done on a sample of PBMCs. CDR3 sequence reads: CASSLPQGGLGYTF. In DNA form, the CDR3 reads TGTGCCAGCAGCCTACCCCAGGGGGGCCTTGGCTACACCTTC.